The 7 T cell receptor beta chains presented below share a single source sample, sequenced in a study of cytotoxic CD8 clonotypes in ibrutinib-treated CLL. Data came from immunoSEQ multiplex PCR; TCRdb stores just in-frame clones and leaves some out. There are about 50,000 clones in the sample; roughly three fifths occur only once, and under 35% lies in the top ten. Sequenced here: PBMCs, sampled after 24 months of ibrutinib treatment. These receptor sequences come from a human donor with chronic lymphocytic leukemia.

The gene calls are TRBV27 and TRBJ2-7; TRBD1 matches at 7 bases. The germline V gene has CDR1 MNHEY and CDR2 SMNVEV (reference sequence). The CDR3 consists of 13 residues. V gave up 5 bases and J gave up 2 bases; unmatched junction bases: 3. CDR3 sequence reads: CASSNRGPYEQYF. The CDR3 DNA sequence: TGTGCCAGCAGTAACAGGGGTCCCTACGAGCAGTACTTC.

The chain uses TRBV5-6 and TRBJ1-2; maybe TRBD1 (6 bases). CDR1 SGHDT and CDR2 YYEEEE come from the germline V gene. With 4 bases removed from V and 5 bases from J, the gap between germline ends came to 15 bases. The CDR3 length is 14 residues. CDR3 sequence (DNA): TGTGCCAGCAGCACTGGGACATCCAGATATGGCTACACCTTC. Residues: CASSTGTSRYGYTF.

The sample holds a few counts of this clone. V gene TRBV5-4 combines with J gene TRBJ1-1; D gene uncertain. The CDR3 contains 15 residues. V shed 3 bases and J shed 1 base, with 13 bases lying between them. Germline V lookup: CDR1 SGHNT, CDR2 YYREEE (reference sequence). CDR3 nucleotides: TGTGCCAGCAGCTCCTGGCCCCTTTGGAACACTGAAGCTTTCTTT. It yields the protein CASSSWPLWNTEAFF.

The V gene is TRBV19, the J gene TRBJ1-6; possibly TRBD1 for D (5 bases). There are 17 residues in the CDR3. Germline V gene lookup returns CDR1 LNHDA and CDR2 SQIVND (reference sequence). The V end was cut by 3 bases, the J end by 13 bases, with 25 bases between. The CDR3 loop reads CASSMDHGARRQSPLHF. The CDR3, as DNA: TGTGCCAGTAGTATGGACCACGGGGCGCGTCGACAGTCGCCCCTCCACTTT.

A few counts support this clone. The chain has TRBV9 and TRBJ2-6; 8 bases agree with TRBD1. Trimming removed 4 bases from V and 0 bases from J; junction bases left unmatched: 9. CDR1 is SGDLS and CDR2 is YYNGEE in the germline V gene. The length of the CDR3 is 18 residues. The CDR3: CASSFRDRKLSGANVLTF. The CDR3, as DNA: TGTGCCAGCAGCTTCCGGGACAGGAAGCTCTCTGGGGCCAACGTCCTGACTTTC. The full variable domain, completed using reference TRBV9 and TRBJ2-6, is DSGVTQTPKHLITATGQRVTLRCSPRSGDLSVYWYQQSLDQGLQFLIQYYNGEERAKGNILERFSAQQFPDLHSELNLSSLELGDSALYFCASSFRDRKLSGANVLTFGAGSRLTVL.

This clone has at least ten counts. CDR3: CASSPGQNTGELFF. The DNA for the CDR3 is TGTGCCAGCAGCCCGGGACAGAACACCGGGGAGCTGTTTTTT. The V gene is TRBV11-3, the J gene TRBJ2-2, with a tentative D call TRBD1 (6 bases). The ends were cut back, 5 bases at V and 1 base at J, with 8 bases in the middle. Germline V lookup: CDR1 SGHNT, CDR2 YENEEA. The CDR3 runs 14 residues.

The J gene is TRBJ2-5, the V gene TRBV2; 8 positions agree with TRBD2. The CDR3 has 13 residues. After removal of 4 bases from V and 12 bases from J, the junction contained 10 bases not matched to a gene. Germline V lookup: CDR1 SNHLY, CDR2 FYNNEI. DNA for the CDR3: TGTGCCAGCAGTGTTGGGACTAGTGGAAAAGAGTACTTC. Protein product: CASSVGTSGKEYF.